This TCR beta chain was sequenced during a study of blood T cell repertoires in COVID-19. The germline gives CDR1 MDHEN, CDR2 SYDVKM. This CDR3 comprises 15 residues. Unmatched junction bases numbered 11, after V lost 7 bases and J lost 4 bases. Data came from immunoSEQ multiplex PCR; TCRdb stores just in-frame clones and leaves some out. The table has 300,000 or so clones, about 90% seen once. The receptor comes from a woman aged 30 to 39 with COVID-19, enrolled during active disease. The genes are TRBV28 and TRBJ2-5; 8 nucleotides match TRBD1. The sequenced sample was peripheral blood. DNA for the CDR3: TGTGCCAGCAACACTTTAGGACAGGGATCAGAGACCCAGTACTTC. Protein product: CASNTLGQGSETQYF.